The clone carrying this T cell receptor beta chain was picked up one time. This specimen comes from a study of blood T cell repertoires in COVID-19. Clones were sequenced by immunoSEQ multiplex PCR, and TCRdb holds only the in-frame ones, with some missing. Found here are more than 25,000 clones, roughly nine tenths of them singletons; the top ten hold 24%. Deletions cut 6 bases from V and 0 bases from J, with 11 bases between. This CDR3 is 14 amino acids long. Germline loops: CDR1 MNHEY, CDR2 SVGAGI. The genes are TRBV6-5 and TRBJ1-1; the D gene is possibly TRBD1 (6 bases). The receptor's source is a human donor with active COVID-19. The donor label of this sample is uncertain. The specimen was peripheral blood. CDR3 nucleotides: TGTGCCAGCAGGATACAGGGCCTGAACACTGAAGCTTTCTTT. It translates to CASRIQGLNTEAFF.